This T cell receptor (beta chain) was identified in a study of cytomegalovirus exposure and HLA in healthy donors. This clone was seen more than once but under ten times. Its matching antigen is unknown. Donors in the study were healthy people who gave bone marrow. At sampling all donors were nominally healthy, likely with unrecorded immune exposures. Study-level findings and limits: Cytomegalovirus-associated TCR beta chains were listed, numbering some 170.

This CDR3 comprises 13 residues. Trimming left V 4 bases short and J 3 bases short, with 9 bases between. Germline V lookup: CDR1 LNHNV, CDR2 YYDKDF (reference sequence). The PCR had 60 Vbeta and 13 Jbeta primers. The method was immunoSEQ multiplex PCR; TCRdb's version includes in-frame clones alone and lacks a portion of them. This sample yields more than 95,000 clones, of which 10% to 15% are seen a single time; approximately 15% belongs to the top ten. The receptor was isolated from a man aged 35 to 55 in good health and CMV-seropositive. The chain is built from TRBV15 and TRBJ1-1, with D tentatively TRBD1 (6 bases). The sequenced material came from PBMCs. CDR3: CATSIQGDTEAFF. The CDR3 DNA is TGTGCCACCAGCATACAGGGCGACACTGAAGCTTTCTTT.